The sequence of this T cell receptor beta chain was determined in a study of blood T cells in healthy people across ages. Study-wide findings and caveats: Researchers said unsorted PBMCs prevented a conclusive naive versus antigen-experienced comparison. Considered underestimates were the diversity estimates obtained from one million T cells. Older age went with lower TCR beta diversity per million T cells, in a roughly linear way.

The use of a sample-barcoded 5' primer and a J-beta primer mix characterized a second PCR of roughly 6 to 11 cycles. One entry per CDR3 protein results from TCRdb running MiXCR on the 5' RACE reads. The sample holds about 1.4 million distinct CDR3 sequences, around 59% seen once. Germline assignment: CDR1 SGHTA and CDR2 FQGNSA. The V end lost 5 bases, the J end lost 5 bases, and 16 bases lay between the germline ends. The CDR3 consists of 14 residues. Every sample gave at least 5 micrograms of total RNA when it was extracted. With respect to this clonotype: Antigen: not known.

The sample comprised blood. This receptor was obtained from a man between 18 and 35 years old in good health. This rearrangement joins TRBV7-2 to TRBJ2-7; D might be TRBD1 or TRBD2, each matching 5 bases. The DNA for the CDR3 is TGTGCCAGCAGCCAAAAGACGGGGCTGGACGAGCAGTACTTC. Amino acid sequence: CASSQKTGLDEQYF.